This T cell receptor beta chain was obtained from a study of CD8 T cells in ankylosing spondylitis (dated by TCRdb to about 2017). About the investigation overall: The study set out to find disease-linked TCR variants by profiling T cell receptor beta repertoires in ankylosing spondylitis patients and healthy donors. Peripheral blood was sampled, and synovial fluid was also collected from ankylosing spondylitis patients. The full study cohort was made up of about 25 ankylosing spondylitis patients and roughly 100 healthy donors. What the authors observed across the whole study: Significant enrichment of the disease-linked clones was reported in matched synovial fluid samples from ankylosing spondylitis patients. The disease-linked clones had a CD8+ phenotype and were found at relatively low frequencies in peripheral blood. Blood from ankylosing spondylitis patients appeared to be characterized by a TCR beta motif made up of 8 or 9 highly homologous amino acid variants. Some of the motif variants had been reported before in the synovial fluid and blood of reactive arthritis patients, a finding that suggests common disease-initiation mechanisms.

Sequencing was performed on an Illumina HiSeq 2500. Quantitative 5'-RACE with molecular barcodes was used to prepare TCR beta libraries. The authors' pipeline ran thus. A new computational method, built on a probabilistic model of VDJ rearrangement, was used to identify disease-linked TCR variants. Clones were called with MiXCR by TCRdb after fastp trimmed the public reads at Q25, and only in-frame beta chains were retained. All rows with the same CDR3 protein become a single entry with the most common DNA and genes. V and J calls and clone size were set by TCRdb, not the authors. The sample includes some 240,000 distinct CDR3 sequences, with 20% to 30% observed a single time. The top ten clones comprise 0.61% of the sample. The CDR3 runs 12 residues from the cysteine to the phenylalanine. Only the CDR3 region is kept as DNA, spanning 36 bases read in frame from base 1. Sequences SQVTM (CDR1) and ANQGSEA (CDR2) are obtained from the germline V gene. The junction carries 13 bases between V and J, which are trimmed by 4 bases and 8 bases respectively.

On this clonotype: This receptor's antigen is unknown. No qualities accompany the bases; no much larger clone lies one base away.

Recombination connected TRBV29-1 to TRBJ2-3, with the D gene uncertain. The sequenced sample was blood, either unsorted or a sorted T cell fraction (not recorded which). The receptor comes from a male donor with ankylosing spondylitis or in good health (not recorded which). This receptor carries the CDR3 CSVGVGSGTQYF. The bases are TGCAGCGTTGGCGTGGGTAGTGGTACGCAGTATTTT.